This TCR beta chain was recorded in a study of blood T cells in healthy people across ages. Study-wide results and limits: Strong correlation existed between TCR beta diversity and naive T cell percentage.

Concerning this clonotype: Its antigen is not known.

The CDR3 is made up of 13 amino acids. The V end lost 5 bases, the J end lost 10 bases, and 18 bases lay between the germline ends. CDR1 is DFQATT, CDR2 SNEGSKA, per germline (reference sequence). A second PCR, run for about 6 to 11 cycles, used a sample-barcoded 5' primer plus a J-beta primer mix. Each of the samples gave a minimum of 3 million paired-end reads that contained CDR3. Each CDR3 protein is one row after TCRdb ran MiXCR on the 5' RACE reads. This sample has roughly 1,800,000 distinct CDR3 sequences, with roughly 49% found just once. Extractions gave at least 6 micrograms of total RNA per sample.

Sequencing was performed on blood. The chain combines TRBV20-1 with TRBJ2-1; weak D call: TRBD2 (6 bases). This TCR was sampled from a woman aged 40-49 years in good health. CDR3: CSALPGGVREQFF. The CDR3 bases are TGCAGTGCTCTCCCGGGCGGGGTTAGGGAGCAGTTCTTC.